This T cell receptor beta chain was captured in a study of T-cell reconstitution after alpha-beta-depleted transplantation in children (dated by TCRdb to about 2016). About the study as a whole: T-cell immune reconstitution after TCRalphabeta/CD19-depleted allogeneic hematopoietic cell transplantation in children was quantitatively tracked in the study by means of TCR repertoire profiling. General study outcomes and caveats: Hyperexpanded clone frequencies declined over subsequent months; after one year, T-cell counts and TCRbeta diversity were mostly attributed to newly produced T cells. Apparently early alphabetaT-cell count recovery about two months after transplant reportedly relied on only several hundred rapidly expanded clones derived from non-depleted graft cells. The high TCRbeta diversity at day 60 in some patients was ascribed to recipient T cells and intrathymic progenitors that had survived conditioning.

This clonotype has a count of ten or more. There is no known antigen for this receptor. No clone much larger than this one lies a single base away; base qualities are absent. Taken with the paper, the label for treatment or condition translates to: allogeneic hematopoietic cell transplantation with graft depleted of TCRalphabeta T cells and CD19 B cells. TCRalphabeta/CD19-depleted allogeneic hematopoietic cell grafts were given to the transplant recipients, all of whom were children. Measured from the cysteine to the phenylalanine, the CDR3 is 18 residues long. Left in the record is the CDR3 DNA by itself, 54 bases read in frame from the first base. Trimmed from V: 5 bases; trimmed from J: 2 bases; junction bases lacking a gene match: 15. For CDR1 and CDR2, the germline V gene (reference sequence) lists SGHAT and FQDESV. The library was generated by PCR. Sequencing took place on an Illumina HiSeq 2500. Molecular barcoding was employed in the preparation of TCR libraries, with unique molecular identifiers being used to normalize TCRbeta repertoire quantification. The public sequencing data were trimmed at Q25 with fastp and processed into clonotypes with MiXCR by TCRdb, which kept only in-frame beta chains. For every CDR3 protein sequence, its rows merge into one entry that carries the most common genes and DNA. This sample has 150,000 to 200,000 distinct CDR3 sequences in its table, and approximately 12% of those were observed once. The ten largest make up about 12% of the sample.

This material consisted of PBMCs, taken before TCRalphabeta/CD19-depleted stem cell transplant. This TCR came from a boy between 2 and 15 years old with acute myeloid leukemia, due to receive a stem cell transplant. The chain couples TRBV11-1 to TRBJ2-7; 10 junctional bases match TRBD1. CDR3 reads: CASSAPPRDRGMTYEQYF. The DNA reads TGTGCCAGCAGCGCACCTCCCCGGGACAGGGGAATGACCTACGAGCAGTACTTC.